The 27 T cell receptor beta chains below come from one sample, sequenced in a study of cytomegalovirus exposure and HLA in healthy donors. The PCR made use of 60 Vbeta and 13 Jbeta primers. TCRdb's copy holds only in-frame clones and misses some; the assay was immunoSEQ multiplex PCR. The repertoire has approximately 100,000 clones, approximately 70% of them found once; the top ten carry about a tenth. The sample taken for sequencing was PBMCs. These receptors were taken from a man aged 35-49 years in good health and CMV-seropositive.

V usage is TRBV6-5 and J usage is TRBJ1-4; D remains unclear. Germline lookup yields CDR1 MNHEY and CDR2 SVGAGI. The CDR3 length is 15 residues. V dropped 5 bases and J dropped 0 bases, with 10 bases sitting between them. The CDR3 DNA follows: TGTGCCAGCAGTGGTGGCTTTGCAACTAATGAAAAACTGTTTTTT. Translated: CASSGGFATNEKLFF.

CDR3 sequence reads: CASSFTTEAFF. In DNA, the CDR3 is TGTGCCAGCAGCTTCACAACTGAAGCTTTCTTT. This chain joins TRBV7-2 and TRBJ1-1; D call uncertain. Germline-derived CDR1 and CDR2 are SGHTA and FQGNSA. V was trimmed by 3 bases and J by 5 bases, leaving 4 bases between them. The length of the CDR3 is 11 residues.

The DNA of the CDR3 is TGTGCCAGCAGCTTAGTTCCAAACGGGAACACTGAAGCTTTCTTT. Translating gives CASSLVPNGNTEAFF. The chain has TRBV7-9 and TRBJ1-1, with D hard to call. Germline V CDR1 and CDR2: SEHNR, FQNEAQ (reference sequence). V was clipped by 1 base and J by 1 base, with 10 bases between them. The CDR3 extends over 15 amino acids. Full variable domain (rest looked up from reference TRBV7-9 and TRBJ1-1): DTGVSQNPRHKITKRGQNVTFRCDPISEHNRLYWYRQTLGQGPEFLTYFQNEAQLEKSRLLSDRFSAERPKGSFSTLEIQRTEQGDSAMYLCASSLVPNGNTEAFFGQGTRLTVV.

CDR3 DNA sequence: TGTGCCAGCAGCTTATCTTATAGCGGGAGAGAGACCCAGTACTTC. As protein: CASSLSYSGRETQYF. The gene calls are TRBV11-2 and TRBJ2-5, with 9 positions matching TRBD2. This CDR3 contains 15 residues. J lost 4 bases, V lost 2 bases, and 5 bases had no gene match. Germline V gene sequence: CDR1 SGHAT, CDR2 FQNNGV.

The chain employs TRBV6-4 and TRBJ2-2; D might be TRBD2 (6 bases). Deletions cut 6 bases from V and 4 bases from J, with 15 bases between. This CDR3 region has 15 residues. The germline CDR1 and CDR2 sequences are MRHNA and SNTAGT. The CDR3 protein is CASSLGGSITGELFF. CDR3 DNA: TGTGCCAGCAGCCTGGGGGGATCGATCACCGGGGAGCTGTTTTTT.

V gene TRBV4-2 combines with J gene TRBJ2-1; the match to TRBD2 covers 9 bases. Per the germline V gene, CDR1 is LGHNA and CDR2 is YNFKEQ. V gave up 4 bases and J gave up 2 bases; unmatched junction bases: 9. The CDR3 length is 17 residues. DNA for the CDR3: TGTGCCAGCAGCCCACCAGGGACTAGCCATACCTACAATGAGCAGTTCTTC. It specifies CASSPPGTSHTYNEQFF.

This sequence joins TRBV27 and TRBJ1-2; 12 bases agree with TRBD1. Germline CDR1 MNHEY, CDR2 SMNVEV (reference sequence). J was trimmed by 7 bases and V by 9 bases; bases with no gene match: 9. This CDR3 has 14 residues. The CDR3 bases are TGTGCCAGTACCGGGACAGGGGGCTTCAGTGGCTACACCTTC. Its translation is CASTGTGGFSGYTF.

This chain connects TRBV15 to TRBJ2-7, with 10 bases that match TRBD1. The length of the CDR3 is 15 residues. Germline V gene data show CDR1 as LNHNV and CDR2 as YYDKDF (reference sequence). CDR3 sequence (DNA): TGTGCCACCAGCGGAGAAAGGGACAGGGGATACGAGCAGTACGTC. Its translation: CATSGERDRGYEQYV.

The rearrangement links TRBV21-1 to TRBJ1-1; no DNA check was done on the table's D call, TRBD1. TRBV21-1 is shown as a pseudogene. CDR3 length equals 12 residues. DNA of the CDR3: TGTGCCAGCAGCAAAACCCCACATTTCGCTTTCTTT. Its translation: CASSKTPHFAFF.

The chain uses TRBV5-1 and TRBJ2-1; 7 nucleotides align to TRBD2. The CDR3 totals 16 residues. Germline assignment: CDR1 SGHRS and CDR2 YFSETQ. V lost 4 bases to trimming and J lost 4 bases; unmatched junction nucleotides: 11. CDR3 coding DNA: TGCGCCAGCAGCGGGGGGAGGGCCTTAGGTTACAATGAGCAGTTCTTC. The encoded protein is CASSGGRALGYNEQFF.

CDR3 coding DNA: TGCGCCAGCAGCCAATGGGGTAGCGGGAGGGCCAAGTTCGAGCAGTACTTC. Its protein is CASSQWGSGRAKFEQYF. The chain recombines TRBV4-3 with TRBJ2-7; 11 bases align to TRBD2. With V trimmed by 2 bases and J by 6 bases, 12 bases remained unmatched. The CDR3 runs 17 residues. Germline V gives CDR1 LGHNA, CDR2 YSLEER.

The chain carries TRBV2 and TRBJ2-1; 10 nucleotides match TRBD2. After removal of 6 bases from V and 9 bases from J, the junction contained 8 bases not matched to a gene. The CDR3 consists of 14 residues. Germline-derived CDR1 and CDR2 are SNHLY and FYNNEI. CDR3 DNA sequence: TGTGCCAGCAGACCCGGGACTAGCGAATCTGAGCAGTTCTTC. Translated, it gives CASRPGTSESEQFF.

CDR3 nucleotides: TGTGCTAGTGGTTCCGGGGACAGGGAGACCTTC. Translating it yields CASGSGDRETF. This chain links TRBV12-5 with TRBJ1-2; the match to TRBD1 covers 9 bases. V was clipped by 4 bases and J by 14 bases; unmatched bases: 5. The CDR3 extends over 11 amino acids. CDR1 is LGHNT and CDR2 is FRNRAP in the germline V gene.

The CDR3: CASSVNRGGTNEKLFF. The CDR3 bases are TGTGCCAGCAGCGTAAACAGGGGCGGGACTAATGAAAAACTGTTTTTT. The rearrangement links TRBV7-9 to TRBJ1-4; TRBD1 matches at 7 bases. V lost 5 bases and J lost 2; bases outside the gene matches: 8. Germline V lookup: CDR1 SEHNR, CDR2 FQNEAQ (reference sequence). The length of the CDR3 is 16 residues.

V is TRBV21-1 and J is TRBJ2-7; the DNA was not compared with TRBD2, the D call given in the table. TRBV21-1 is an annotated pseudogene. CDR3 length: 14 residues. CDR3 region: CASSRGLAAYEQYV. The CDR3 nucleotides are TGTGCCAGCAGCAGAGGACTAGCGGCCTACGAGCAGTACGTC.

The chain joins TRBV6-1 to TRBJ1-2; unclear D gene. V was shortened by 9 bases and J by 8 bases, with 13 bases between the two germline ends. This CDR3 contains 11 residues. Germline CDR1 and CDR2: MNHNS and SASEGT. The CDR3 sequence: CASELAGGYTF. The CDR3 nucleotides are TGTGCCAGTGAACTGGCGGGCGGCTACACCTTC.

CDR3 in amino acids: CASSQGTGWEKLFF. CDR3 nucleotides: TGTGCCAGCAGCCAAGGGACAGGGTGGGAAAAACTGTTTTTT. The chain uses TRBV7-2 and TRBJ1-4; 9 positions agree with TRBD1. Germline V gives CDR1 SGHTA, CDR2 FQGNSA. The CDR3 is 14 amino acids. Trimming removed 5 bases from V and 8 bases from J; junction bases left unmatched: 6.

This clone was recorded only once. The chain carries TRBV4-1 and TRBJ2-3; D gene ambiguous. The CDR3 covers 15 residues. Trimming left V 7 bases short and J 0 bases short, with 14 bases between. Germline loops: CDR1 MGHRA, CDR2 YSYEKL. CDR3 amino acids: CASTTMASSTDTQYF. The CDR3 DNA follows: TGCGCCAGCACCACCATGGCTAGTAGCACAGATACGCAGTATTTT.

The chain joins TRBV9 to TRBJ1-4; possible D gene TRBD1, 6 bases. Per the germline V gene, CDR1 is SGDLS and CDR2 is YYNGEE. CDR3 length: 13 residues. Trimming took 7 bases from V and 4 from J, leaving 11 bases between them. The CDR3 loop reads CASSRQDNEKLFF. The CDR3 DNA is TGTGCCAGCTCCCGACAGGATAATGAAAAACTGTTTTTT.

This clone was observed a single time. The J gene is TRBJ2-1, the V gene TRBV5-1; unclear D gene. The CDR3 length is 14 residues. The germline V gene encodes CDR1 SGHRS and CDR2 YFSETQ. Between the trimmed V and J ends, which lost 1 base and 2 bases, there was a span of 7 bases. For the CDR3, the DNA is TGCGCCAGCAGCTTGAGTAGCACCTACAATGAGCAGTTCTTC. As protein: CASSLSSTYNEQFF.

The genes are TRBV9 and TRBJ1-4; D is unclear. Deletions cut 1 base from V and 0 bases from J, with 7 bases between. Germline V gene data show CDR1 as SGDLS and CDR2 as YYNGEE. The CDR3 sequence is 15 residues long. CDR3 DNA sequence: TGTGCCAGCAGCGTATCAGAGGCAACTAATGAAAAACTGTTTTTT. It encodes CASSVSEATNEKLFF.

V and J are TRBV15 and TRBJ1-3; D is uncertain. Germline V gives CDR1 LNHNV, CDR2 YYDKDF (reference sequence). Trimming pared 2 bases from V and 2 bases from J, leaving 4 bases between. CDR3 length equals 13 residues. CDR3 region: CATSRSTGNTIYF. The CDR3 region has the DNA TGTGCCACCAGCAGATCCACTGGAAACACCATATATTTT.

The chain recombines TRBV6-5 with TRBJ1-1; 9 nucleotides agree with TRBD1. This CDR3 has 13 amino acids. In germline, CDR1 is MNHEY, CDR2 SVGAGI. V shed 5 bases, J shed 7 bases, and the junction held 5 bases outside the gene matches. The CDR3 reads CASSAGTGIEAFF. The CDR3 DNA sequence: TGTGCCAGCAGTGCCGGGACAGGGATTGAAGCTTTCTTT.

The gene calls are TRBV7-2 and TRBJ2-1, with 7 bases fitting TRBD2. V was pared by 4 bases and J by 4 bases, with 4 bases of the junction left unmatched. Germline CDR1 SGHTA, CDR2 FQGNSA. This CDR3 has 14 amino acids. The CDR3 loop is CASSSTSWYNEQFF. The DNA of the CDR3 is TGTGCCAGCAGCTCGACTAGCTGGTACAATGAGCAGTTCTTC.

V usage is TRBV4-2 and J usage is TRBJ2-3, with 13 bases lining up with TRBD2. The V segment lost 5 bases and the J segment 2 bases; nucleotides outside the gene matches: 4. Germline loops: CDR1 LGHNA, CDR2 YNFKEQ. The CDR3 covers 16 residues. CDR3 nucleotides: TGTGCCAGCAGCATTGGACTAGCGGGAGACACAGATACGCAGTATTTT. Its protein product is CASSIGLAGDTDTQYF.

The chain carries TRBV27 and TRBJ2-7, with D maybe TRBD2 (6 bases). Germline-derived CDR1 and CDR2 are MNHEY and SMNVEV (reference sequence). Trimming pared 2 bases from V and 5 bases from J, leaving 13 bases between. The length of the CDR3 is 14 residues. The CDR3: CASSLGGSMNEQYV. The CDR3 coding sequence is TGTGCCAGCAGTTTAGGGGGGAGCATGAACGAGCAGTACGTC.

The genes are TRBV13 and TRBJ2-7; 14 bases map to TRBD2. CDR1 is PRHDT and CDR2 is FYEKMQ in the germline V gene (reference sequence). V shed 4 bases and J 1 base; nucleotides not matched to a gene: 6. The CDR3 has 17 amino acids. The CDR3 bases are TGTGCCAGCAGCTCCGCCGGGACTAGCGGGAGTTCCTACGAGCAGTACGTC. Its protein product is CASSSAGTSGSSYEQYV.